These 25 T cell receptor beta chains share one sample of origin, sequenced in a study of molecular identifiers for immune sequencing clone quantification. TCRdb re-called the PCR reads with MiXCR, one entry per CDR3 protein. The sample records about 630,000 distinct CDR3 sequences, less than 30% being singletons. The source material was naive CD8+ T cells from blood, with Jurkat cell RNA spiked in. Documented subset: FACS-sorted CD8+CD4-CCR7+CD45RA+ naive T cells. These receptors all stem from a human donor in good health. Some libraries in this study had Jurkat cell RNA spiked in.

Comments on this clonotype: A single base separates this from a much larger clone, so it may be a read error. J is TRBJ2-3 and V is TRBV30, with D perhaps matching TRBD2 (5 bases). CDR1 is GTSNPN and CDR2 is SVGIG in the germline V gene (reference sequence). The CDR3 covers 14 residues. CDR3 sequence: CAWCVTGSTDTQYF. DNA for the CDR3: TGTGCCTGGTGTGTCACGGGATCCACAGATACGCAGTATTTT.

This clonotype has ten or more counts. The V and J genes are TRBV6-5 and TRBJ2-1, with 7 bases that match TRBD1. The trim removed 2 bases at V and 9 bases at J, leaving 7 bases unmatched. This CDR3 has 14 amino acids. CDR1 is MNHEY and CDR2 is SVGAGI in the germline V gene. CDR3 in DNA: TGTGCCAGCAGTTACGCAACGACAGGGTCTGAGCAGTTCTTC. It specifies CASSYATTGSEQFF.

V and J are TRBV4-1 and TRBJ2-3, with 7 nucleotides matching TRBD2. CDR3 length equals 15 residues. Germline CDR1 reads MGHRA; CDR2 reads YSYEKL. V was pared by 8 bases and J by 2 bases, with 10 bases of the junction left unmatched. This CDR3 reads CASGESSGFTDTQYF. DNA for the CDR3: TGCGCCAGCGGGGAATCTAGCGGTTTCACAGATACGCAGTATTTT.

This clonotype has a handful of counts. A much more abundant neighbour one base away suggests this may be a read error. The chain employs TRBV13 and TRBJ2-3, with D uncertain. This CDR3 comprises 16 residues. Germline CDR1 PRHDT, CDR2 FYEKMQ (reference sequence). V dropped 5 bases and J dropped 6 bases, with 21 bases sitting between them. The CDR3, as DNA: TGTGCCAGCAGCCCGGTCAGCTTCCTATCCTTGGATACGCAGTATTTT. It is translated as CASSPVSFLSLDTQYF. Looking up the rest from reference TRBV13 and TRBJ2-3 gives the full variable domain: AAGVIQSPRHLIKEKRETATLKCYPIPRHDTVYWYQQGPGQDPQFLISFYEKMQSDKGSIPDRFSAQQFSDYHSELNMSSLELGDSALYFCASSPVSFLSLDTQYFGPGTRLTVL.

In its sample, this clonotype was seen many times. This chain joins TRBV20-1 and TRBJ2-3; 10 bases agree with TRBD2. Germline V gene sequence: CDR1 DFQATT, CDR2 SNEGSKA (reference sequence). The CDR3 is 16 amino acids. The trim removed 0 bases at V and 1 base at J, leaving 4 bases unmatched. CDR3 protein: CSARDLGLAGTDTQYF. The CDR3 DNA sequence: TGCAGTGCTAGAGATCTTGGACTAGCGGGCACAGATACGCAGTATTTT.

This clonotype appeared many times. The genes are TRBV29-1 and TRBJ2-2; D perhaps matches TRBD2 (5 bases). This CDR3 is built from 12 residues. CDR1 SQVTM and CDR2 ANQGSEA come from the germline V gene. The V gene lost 8 bases and the J gene lost 7 bases, with 14 bases spanning the gap. DNA for the CDR3: TGCAGCCTCTCTAGCCTGGGCGGGGAGCTGTTTTTT. Residues: CSLSSLGGELFF.

In the case of this clonotype: A read error may be the cause here, since a much bigger clone is one base away. The chain carries TRBV30 and TRBJ2-1, with a possible D match to TRBD2 (6 bases). CDR1 is GTSNPN and CDR2 is SVGIG in the germline V gene (reference sequence). This CDR3 spans 12 amino acids. The CDR3 nucleotides are TGTACCTGGAGTGTAGGAGGGGCAGTACAGTTCTTC. It yields the protein CTWSVGGAVQFF.

The sample holds a few counts of this clonotype. V gene TRBV24-1 combines with J gene TRBJ1-5, with D hard to call. V was cut by 5 bases and J by 0 bases, with 7 bases left in between. There are 14 residues in the CDR3. In germline, CDR1 is KGHDR, CDR2 SFDVKD. The CDR3 sequence is CATSGFDSNQPQHF. CDR3 coding DNA: TGTGCCACCAGTGGCTTCGATAGCAATCAGCCCCAGCATTTT.

This clonotype was observed a handful of times. At one end, the junction sequence differs from germline, possibly due to a read error. This sequence joins TRBV20-1 and TRBJ2-2, with D perhaps matching TRBD2 (6 bases). The CDR3 contains 13 residues. CDR1 is DFQATT and CDR2 is SNEGSKA in the germline V gene (reference sequence). As DNA, the CDR3 is TGCAGTGCGAGAGACCGGGGGACCGGGGAGCTGTTTTTT. It specifies CSARDRGTGELFF.

As for this clonotype: Since no conserved phenylalanine or tryptophan closes the CDR3, a read error is the likely cause. This rearrangement joins TRBV28 to TRBJ2-5; unclear D gene. The assigned J gene may be wrong: the sequence end matches TRBJ2-7 better. The germline CDR1 and CDR2 sequences are MDHEN and SYDVKM. CDR3 length: 14 residues. DNA for the CDR3: TGTGCCAGCAGCTTACAGTTTTCGTCCTACGAGCAGTACTCC. Protein product: CASSLQFSSYEQYS.

This clonotype was seen at least ten times. The chain is built from TRBV6-1 and TRBJ1-5; D not resolved. Trimming removed 3 bases from V and 4 bases from J, with 13 bases in between. The CDR3 is 15 residues long. Germline assignment: CDR1 MNHNS and CDR2 SASEGT. This CDR3 is CASSDLRIPNQPQHF. The CDR3 DNA reads TGTGCCAGCAGTGATCTGCGGATACCAAATCAGCCCCAGCATTTT.

This clonotype was observed a few times. The rearrangement joins TRBV2 to TRBJ2-2, with 8 bases matching TRBD1. The CDR3 contains 16 residues. The V gene's germline CDR1 is SNHLY and CDR2 FYNNEI. The V segment lost 2 bases and the J segment 3 bases; nucleotides outside the gene matches: 5. The CDR3 region has the DNA TGTGCCAGCAGTGAAACCCAGGGGGCGGACACCGGGGAGCTGTTTTTT. Amino acids: CASSETQGADTGELFF.

The chain combines TRBV6-6 with TRBJ2-2; the match to TRBD2 covers 7 bases. V gave up 4 bases and J gave up 6 bases; unmatched junction bases: 14. The CDR3 is 17 residues long. Germline CDR1 MNHNY, CDR2 SVGAGI (reference sequence). The CDR3 loop reads CASSFEWEGREAGELFF. The CDR3 DNA reads as TGTGCCAGCAGTTTTGAGTGGGAGGGCCGAGAGGCCGGGGAGCTGTTTTTT.

This clonotype showed up many times. The rearrangement joins TRBV2 to TRBJ1-2; D might be TRBD1 (5 bases). CDR1 and CDR2 from the germline V gene are SNHLY and FYNNEI. V dropped 4 bases and J dropped 3 bases, with 9 bases sitting between them. This CDR3 is 13 amino acids long. The CDR3 reads CASSGGTDYGYTF. DNA for the CDR3: TGTGCCAGCAGTGGCGGGACGGACTATGGCTACACCTTC.

The CDR3 region is CASSQIGGDTEAFF. The CDR3 coding sequence is TGCGCCAGCAGCCAAATAGGCGGGGACACTGAAGCTTTCTTT. J is TRBJ1-1 and V is TRBV4-1; D is unresolved. The CDR3 consists of 14 residues. Germline CDR1 reads MGHRA; CDR2 reads YSYEKL. V was clipped by 2 bases and J by 3 bases, with 10 bases between them.

The rearrangement joins TRBV20-1 to TRBJ2-7; 8 bases agree with TRBD1. In germline, CDR1 is DFQATT, CDR2 SNEGSKA (reference sequence). The CDR3 covers 13 residues. V was pared by 3 bases and J by 12 bases, with 13 bases of the junction left unmatched. The CDR3 sequence: CSASQGASYAPYF. CDR3 in DNA: TGCAGTGCTAGTCAGGGGGCTTCCTACGCGCCGTACTTC.

The chain joins TRBV7-6 to TRBJ2-7, with TRBD1 matching 8 bases. V shed 1 base, J shed 2 bases, and the junction held 4 bases outside the gene matches. CDR1 is SGHVS and CDR2 is FNYEAQ in the germline V gene. The CDR3 is 15 amino acids. The CDR3: CASSLDRGKTYEQYF. Here the CDR3 DNA reads TGTGCCAGCAGCTTAGACAGGGGGAAAACCTACGAGCAGTACTTC.

The sample holds a few counts of this clonotype. V usage is TRBV19 and J usage is TRBJ2-3, with 13 bases that match TRBD2. The CDR3 totals 15 residues. V lost 6 bases to trimming and J lost 6 bases; unmatched junction nucleotides: 6. Germline CDR1 reads LNHDA; CDR2 reads SQIVND (reference sequence). The chain's CDR3 is CASRRTSGRGDTQYF. The CDR3 DNA reads as TGTGCCAGTAGGAGGACTAGCGGGAGAGGTGATACGCAGTATTTT.

DNA of the CDR3: TGTGCCAGCAGCTACAACACCCGAGGCGATGAGCAGTTCTTC. It specifies CASSYNTRGDEQFF. The V call is TRBV7-3, the J call TRBJ2-1; D is unresolved. This CDR3 contains 14 residues. Germline CDR1 SGHTA, CDR2 FQGTGA. Trimming stripped 4 bases from V and 8 bases from J, with 15 bases between.

The chain recombines TRBV6-1 with TRBJ2-7; 7 nucleotides agree with TRBD2. This CDR3 has 15 amino acids. With V trimmed by 6 bases and J by 2 bases, 10 bases remained unmatched. The germline CDR1 and CDR2 sequences are MNHNS and SASEGT. CDR3 amino acids: CASRDASGLTYEQYF. CDR3 in DNA: TGTGCCAGCAGAGACGCTAGCGGACTAACCTACGAGCAGTACTTC.

Regarding this clonotype: One base away lies a much larger clone, so this may be a sequencing read error. The V and J genes are TRBV2 and TRBJ1-4; D might be TRBD1 (5 bases). The CDR3 is 15 residues long. V was shortened by 2 bases and J by 6 bases, with 13 bases between the two germline ends. Germline values: CDR1 SNHLY, CDR2 FYNNEI. This CDR3 reads CASSESGDTHEKLFF. As DNA, the CDR3 is TGTGCCAGCAGTGAATCGGGGGATACTCATGAAAAACTGTTTTTT. Supplemented by reference TRBV2 and TRBJ1-4, the full variable domain reads EPEVTQTPSHQVTQMGQEVILRCVPISNHLYFYWYRQILGQKVEFLVSFYNNEISEKSEIFDDQFSVERPDGSNFTLKIRSTKLEDSAMYFCASSESGDTHEKLFFGSGTQLSVL.

Details on this clonotype: A much larger clone is a single base away; this may be a read error. V is TRBV7-6 and J is TRBJ2-3, with D perhaps matching TRBD1 or TRBD2 (6 bases each). The V end was cut by 1 base, the J end by 5 bases, with 19 bases between. This CDR3 is 17 amino acids long. CDR1 is SGHVS and CDR2 is FNYEAQ in the germline V gene. CDR3 loop: CASSLVGAGGNIDTQYF. CDR3 bases: TGTGCCAGCAGCTTAGTAGGTGCCGGGGGCAATATAGATACGCAGTATTTT.

This clonotype has a count of ten or more. This rearrangement joins TRBV7-9 to TRBJ1-1; no clear D gene. The germline CDR1 and CDR2 sequences are SEHNR and FQNEAQ (reference sequence). The CDR3 is 13 residues long. Trimming stripped 5 bases from V and 4 bases from J, with 11 bases between. This CDR3 reads CASSPPHGTEAFF. DNA for the CDR3: TGTGCCAGCAGCCCGCCGCACGGCACTGAAGCTTTCTTT.

This clonotype came up once. Because the CDR3 is missing its conserved closing phenylalanine or tryptophan, this is likely a read error. The chain couples TRBV4-1 to TRBJ2-1, with D possibly TRBD1 on 5 matching bases. The CDR3 extends over 13 amino acids. V lost 0 bases, J lost 10 bases, and 10 bases lay in between. The germline V gene encodes CDR1 MGHRA and CDR2 YSYEKL. CDR3 nucleotide sequence: TGCGCCAGCAGCCAAGAAGGGGTAGTGGAGCAGTTCTCC. The encoded protein is CASSQEGVVEQFS.

The chain combines TRBV6-6 with TRBJ1-3; D remains unclear. Trimming shortened V by 8 bases and J by 0 bases, and 17 bases separated the two germline ends. Germline V gene data show CDR1 as MNHNY and CDR2 as SVGAGI (reference sequence). The CDR3 contains 16 residues. The DNA of the CDR3 is TGTGCCAGCTCAACTCACGGACCGACCTCTGGAAACACCATATATTTT. It specifies CASSTHGPTSGNTIYF.